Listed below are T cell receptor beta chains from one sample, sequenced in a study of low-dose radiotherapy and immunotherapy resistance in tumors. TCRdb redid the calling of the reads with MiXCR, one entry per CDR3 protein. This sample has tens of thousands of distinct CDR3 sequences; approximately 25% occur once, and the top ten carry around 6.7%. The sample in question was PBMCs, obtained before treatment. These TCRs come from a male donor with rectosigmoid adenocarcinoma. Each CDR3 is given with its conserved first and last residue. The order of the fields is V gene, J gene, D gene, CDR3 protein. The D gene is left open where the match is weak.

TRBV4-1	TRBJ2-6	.	CASSQGTALSGANVLTF
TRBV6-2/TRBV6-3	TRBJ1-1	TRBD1	CASSRLDREEAFF
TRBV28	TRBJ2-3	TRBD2	CASSFSGRGADTQYF
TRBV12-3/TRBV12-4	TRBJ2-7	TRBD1	CASSRLGTGIGEQYF
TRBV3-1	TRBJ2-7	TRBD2	CASSPMLAGAGNEQYF
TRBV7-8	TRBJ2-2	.	CASSLRLINTGELFF
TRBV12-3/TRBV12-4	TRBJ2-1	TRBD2	CASSPGGPSSLRFF
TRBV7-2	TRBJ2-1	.	CASSPKTGMNEQFF
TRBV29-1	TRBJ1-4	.	CSVQGPTNEKLFF
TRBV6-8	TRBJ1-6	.	CASSRPSSGGSSYISPLHF
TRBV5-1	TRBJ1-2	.	CASSLAPEAHRGYTF